This is a list of T cell receptor beta chains from one sample in a study of Ad26.COV2.S vaccination and SARS-CoV-2 variants. Using immunoSEQ multiplex PCR, the repertoire was profiled, and TCRdb retains in-frame clones only, with some absent. The repertoire holds a few hundred thousand clones, more than 75% seen once, with around 3.6% in the top ten. Sequenced here: peripheral blood, sampled in a trial of Ad26.COV2.S vaccine versus placebo. The receptors stem from a person aged 18-60 years who received the Ad26.COV2.S COVID-19 vaccine or a placebo. Each CDR3 is given without its conserved first and last residue.

v_call cdr3_length cdr3_aa
TRBV5-8 13 ASKLTGLGNQPQH
TRBV28 10 ASSLWPRGPT
TRBV29-1 12 SVAGVIGGETQY
TRBV5-6 14 ASSLRRGATNEKLF
TRBV5-1 13 ASSLRGSDQETQY
TRBV19 13 ASSVTGTQTGEQY
TRBV19 14 ASSFRGLTGANVLT
TRBV4-1 16 ASSQYGQGPSLTGELF
TRBV6-6 10 ASSYEGEKLF
TRBV9 13 ASSPSGGSQETQY
TRBV7-8 11 ASKRAYNEKLF
TRBV6-2/TRBV6-3 12 ASSYRAGGYEQY
TRBV6-2/TRBV6-3 13 ASSYVAGASYEQY
TRBV6-5 14 ASSYSTDRGTNEQF
TRBV5-5 13 ASSWGQGLNYEQY